This TCR beta chain was captured in a study of cytomegalovirus exposure and HLA in healthy donors. Study-wide background: HLA-typed donors contributed approximately 92 million unique TCRs, which were held in an early data release. Study results and limitations: Cytomegalovirus status was reportedly diagnosed by the classifier with high sensitivity and specificity. Within an earlier analysis, most TCR beta V segments proved productive either about 90% or about 30% of the time. Specificity for CMV antigens was confirmed in vitro for three of the CMV-associated chains.

For this clone: The antigen remains undetermined.

Both 60 Vbeta primers and 13 Jbeta primers went into the PCR. Only in-frame clones appear in the TCRdb table, and some are missing; sequencing was by immunoSEQ multiplex PCR. The repertoire holds under 150,000 clones, over 60% seen once, with under 7.5% in the top ten. Trimming stripped 6 bases from V and 9 bases from J, with 18 bases between. CDR3 length: 14 residues. The V gene's germline CDR1 is MNHEY and CDR2 SMNVEV (reference sequence). This sequence joins TRBV27 and TRBJ1-5; the D is unclear. This receptor was taken from a man aged 40-49 years in good health and CMV-seropositive. Sequences were obtained from PBMCs. CDR3 in amino acids: CASRSTESRGPQHF. CDR3 in DNA: TGTGCCAGCAGGTCGACGGAGTCACGCGGGCCCCAGCATTTT.